The rows below give T cell receptor beta chains drawn from one sample of a study of regulatory T cells in long-lasting Graves disease. Using its own MiXCR run on the multiplex PCR reads, TCRdb lists one record per CDR3 protein. The top ten hold around 12% of the sample, which has roughly 610,000 distinct CDR3 sequences, roughly 16% seen once. The same sample was also used in a study of T cells in Graves' hyperthyroidism and ophthalmopathy.

The input for sequencing was peripheral blood mononuclear cells (PBMCs), taken at new diagnosis, from a patient treated with antithyroid drugs. All receptors derive from a man aged 18 to 30 with Graves disease. CDR3s include the opening cysteine and the closing phenylalanine or tryptophan. D genes are given only for firm matches. Only some rows state a clone size, as once, few, many or a class for expanded clones.

-	TRBV7-3	-	TRBJ2-7	CASSLRGTASYEQYF	TGTGCCAGCAGCTTAAGGGGGACGGCCTCCTACGAGCAGTACTTC
-	TRBV27	-	TRBJ2-2	CASSGVSRELFF	TGTGCCAGCAGCGGAGTTTCGCGGGAGCTGTTTTTT
-	TRBV9	TRBD2	TRBJ2-2	CASSVGAGTNTGELFF	TGTGCCAGCAGCGTAGGAGCGGGGACGAACACCGGGGAGCTGTTTTTT
few	TRBV5-5	TRBD2	TRBJ2-2	CASSSPSGRSNTGELFF	TGTGCCAGCAGTTCGCCTAGCGGGAGGTCCAACACCGGGGAGCTGTTTTTT
many	TRBV12-3/TRBV12-4	TRBD1	TRBJ2-5	CASTRGQGPRGTQYF	TGTGCCAGCACCAGAGGACAGGGACCCCGCGGGACCCAGTACTTC
-	TRBV9	-	TRBJ2-2	CASSGAVVPGELFF	TGTGCCAGCAGCGGGGCCGTGGTCCCCGGGGAGCTGTTTTTT
few	TRBV6-1	TRBD2	TRBJ2-3	CASGLAGARADTQYF	TGTGCCAGCGGGCTAGCGGGAGCGAGGGCAGATACGCAGTATTTT
few	TRBV20-1	-	TRBJ1-2	CSARGRGRTNYGYTF	TGCAGTGCTAGGGGTCGGGGGCGAACTAACTATGGCTACACCTTC
many	TRBV7-9	TRBD2	TRBJ2-7	CASSLVTSGMNSYEQYF	TGTGCCAGCAGCTTAGTTACTAGCGGGATGAACTCCTACGAGCAGTACTTC
-	TRBV18	-	TRBJ2-1	CASSPFSSSYNEQFF	TGTGCCAGCTCACCATTCTCCAGTTCCTACAATGAGCAGTTCTTC
few	TRBV6-1	TRBD1	TRBJ1-1	CASSPTPGQMNTEAFF	TGTGCCAGCAGTCCAACCCCGGGACAGATGAACACTGAAGCTTTCTTT
-	TRBV28	-	TRBJ1-4	CASSLSGNPNEKLFF	TGTGCCAGCAGTTTATCGGGGAATCCTAATGAAAAACTGTTTTTT
-	TRBV27	-	TRBJ2-7	CASSPRGGLAFNEQYF	TGTGCCAGCAGCCCTCGGGGCGGCCTAGCCTTTAACGAGCAGTACTTC
-	TRBV7-2	-	TRBJ2-3	CASSHRQGGSTDTQYF	TGTGCCAGCAGCCACCGACAGGGAGGGAGCACAGATACGCAGTATTTT
-	TRBV20-1	TRBD1	TRBJ1-4	CSARGQGSEKLFF	TGCAGTGCTAGGGGACAGGGAAGTGAAAAACTGTTTTTT
many	TRBV6-2/TRBV6-3	TRBD1	TRBJ1-5	CASSSLKPRDRRYQPQHF	TGTGCCAGCAGTTCCCTAAAACCTCGGGACAGGCGATATCAGCCCCAGCATTTT